Listed below are T cell receptor beta chains from one sample, sequenced in a study of T cell repertoires in cytomegalovirus infection. TCRdb independently ran MiXCR on the reads; one entry per CDR3 protein. The profile shows roughly 170,000 distinct CDR3 sequences, roughly a fifth of them singletons. Their antigens are not known. The specimen comprised CD8+ T cells from cultured PBMCs, sampled from culture after CMV antigen stimulation. All receptors come from a human donor in good health (CMV status not recorded). Some clones in this sample may be carry-over from other donors' samples. Both conserved end residues are part of each CDR3. The D gene is left open where the match is weak. Size is stated for part of the rows, as once, few or many counts, or as a class when the clone is expanded.

>-|TRBJ1-2|TRBV4-3|many
TGCGCCAGCAGCCCGTCTTGGCCTGATGGCTACACCTTC
CASSPSWPDGYTF
>TRBD1|TRBJ2-3|TRBV7-3|few
TGTGCCAGCAGCTCGACAGGGGGCAGCACAGATACGCAGTATTTT
CASSSTGGSTDTQYF
>TRBD1|TRBJ1-2|TRBV7-8|-
TGTGCCAGCAGCTTAGCCTTATCCAACAGGGGGTCCAACTATGGCTACACCTTC
CASSLALSNRGSNYGYTF
>-|TRBJ2-5|TRBV6-2/TRBV6-3|few
TGTGCCAGCAGTTACATCACAAACCAAGAGACCCAGTACTTC
CASSYITNQETQYF
>-|TRBJ2-7|TRBV6-2/TRBV6-3|few
TGTGCCAGCAGCGGTGTTTCCTACGAGCAGTACTTC
CASSGVSYEQYF
>-|TRBJ2-3|TRBV7-9|few
TGTGCCAGCAGCCCGCCTAGCGTAAACACAGATACGCAGTATTTT
CASSPPSVNTDTQYF
>-|TRBJ2-7|TRBV5-6|many
TGTGCCAGCAGTTTGGGCAGCCCATACGAGCAGTACTTC
CASSLGSPYEQYF
>-|TRBJ1-2|TRBV7-2|few
TGTGCCAGCAGCTTAGTTTCTGGCAGAGAAATGGCCCGCTATCGCTACACCTTC
CASSLVSGREMARYRYTF
>-|TRBJ1-4|TRBV28|-
TGTGCCAGCAGTTTTTCGGCGTCCGCGGCCTCGAGACGGGACGGCCGATATGAAAAACTGTTTTTT
CASSFSASAASRRDGRYEKLFF
>-|TRBJ1-2|TRBV12-3/TRBV12-4|-
TGTGCCAGCAGTTTGATGTGGGGGGGGTATGGCTACACCTTC
CASSLMWGGYGYTF
>TRBD1|TRBJ2-7|TRBV11-2|once
TGTGCCAGCAGCCCTTCACAGGGGCGGTGGGAGCAGTACTTC
CASSPSQGRWEQYF
>-|TRBJ1-6|TRBV7-9|few
TGTGCCAGCAGCTTAGGAGACAGCCCTCGGCCTTGGACACCCCTCCACTTT
CASSLGDSPRPWTPLHF
>-|TRBJ1-1|TRBV11-2|-
TGTGCCAGCAGCTTTTTTTGGGGGGAACTCAACACTGAAGCTTTCTTT
CASSFFWGELNTEAFF
>-|TRBJ1-5|TRBV7-8|-
TGTGCCAGCAGCTTAGACCCGGGAGGGAGCAATCAGCCCCAGCATTTT
CASSLDPGGSNQPQHF
>TRBD1|TRBJ2-5|TRBV4-3|-
TGCGCCAGCAGCCAAGATCCAGGGGGAGAGACCCAGTACTTC
CASSQDPGGETQYF
>-|TRBJ1-5|TRBV12-3/TRBV12-4|few
TGTGCCAGCAGCACCGACAGCAGCAATCAGCCCCAGCATTTT
CASSTDSSNQPQHF
>-|TRBJ2-1|TRBV7-9|few
TGTGCCAGCAGCGTCCAGGGCAGGGTGGGGTCCAAGTTCTTC
CASSVQGRVGSKFF
>TRBD2|TRBJ2-5|TRBV7-9|-
TGTGCCAGCAGCCCGGGGGGTAGCGGAGAAGAGACCCAGTACTTC
CASSPGGSGEETQYF
>TRBD1|TRBJ1-2|TRBV19|few
TGTGCCAGTCGAACGACAGGGTTAGGAGGCTACACCTTC
CASRTTGLGGYTF
>-|TRBJ1-2|TRBV19|-
TGTGCCAGTAGTCCCGGTCCAAACTATGGCTACACCTTC
CASSPGPNYGYTF
>TRBD2|TRBJ2-1|TRBV7-9|-
TGTGCCAGCTCTTTATTGCTCCCTTTAGCGGGGTCGTTCTACAATGAGCAGTTCTTC
CASSLLLPLAGSFYNEQFF
>-|TRBJ2-1|TRBV5-5|-
TGTGCCAGCAGCTTTGAGCAGGGACTCTCCTACAATGAGCAGTTCTTC
CASSFEQGLSYNEQFF
>-|TRBJ2-2|TRBV4-3|many
TGCGCCAGCAGCCAAGTGTGGGCCGGGGCAGCGAGCACCGGGGAGCTGTTTTTT
CASSQVWAGAASTGELFF
>TRBD1|TRBJ2-5|TRBV3-1|-
TGTGCCAGCAGCCACACCCGGGACAGGGGTTGGAGATACCAGTACTTC
CASSHTRDRGWRYQYF
>-|TRBJ2-7|TRBV30|-
TGTGCCTGGAGTGTATTGGGCAGTACCGAGCAGTACTTC
CAWSVLGSTEQYF
>TRBD1|TRBJ1-2|TRBV7-2|few
TGTGCCAGCAGCCCCATCGGACAGGCGGTCCGGTATGGCTACACCTTC
CASSPIGQAVRYGYTF
>-|TRBJ1-1|TRBV6-5|many
TGTGCCAGCAGTTCACAGGGTGGTGGCACTGAAGCTTTCTTT
CASSSQGGGTEAFF
>TRBD2|TRBJ2-4|TRBV11-2|many
TGTGCCAGCAGCTTAGATCCCTGGACTCAAGCGGGGGGGCACGGAAACATTCAGTACTTC
CASSLDPWTQAGGHGNIQYF
>-|TRBJ2-2|TRBV27|few
TGTGCCAGCTTAAACATAAACACCGGGGAGCTGTTTTTT
CASLNINTGELFF
>-|TRBJ2-5|TRBV6-2/TRBV6-3|-
TGTGCCAGCAGTTCACCGAGCAGGGGAGCGGGCCGCCAAGAGACCCAGTACTTC
CASSSPSRGAGRQETQYF
>TRBD2|TRBJ2-5|TRBV6-1|many
TGTGCCAGCATCGCGACTAGCCTAAAGGGAGAGACCCAGTACTTC
CASIATSLKGETQYF